This T cell receptor beta chain was obtained from a study of blood T cells in healthy people across ages. Primers used in a second PCR of about 7 to 11 cycles were a sample-barcoded 5' primer and a J-beta primer mix. The yield of each sample was at least 2.5 million CDR3-containing paired-end reads. Using its own MiXCR run on the 5' RACE reads, TCRdb lists one record per CDR3 protein. The table includes about 670,000 distinct CDR3 sequences, around 52% detected once. V lost 4 bases, J lost 4 bases, and 23 bases lay in between. CDR1 is SGHTA, CDR2 FQGNSA, per germline. The CDR3 length is 18 residues. The sequence was obtained from a woman older than 75 in good health. The V and J genes are TRBV7-2 and TRBJ2-1; TRBD1 is a possible D gene (6 bases). Sequencing was carried out using blood. The CDR3 is CASSSPDSPVGVYNEQFF. For the CDR3, the DNA is TGTGCCAGCAGCTCACCGGACAGTCCCGTGGGGGTATACAATGAGCAGTTCTTC.